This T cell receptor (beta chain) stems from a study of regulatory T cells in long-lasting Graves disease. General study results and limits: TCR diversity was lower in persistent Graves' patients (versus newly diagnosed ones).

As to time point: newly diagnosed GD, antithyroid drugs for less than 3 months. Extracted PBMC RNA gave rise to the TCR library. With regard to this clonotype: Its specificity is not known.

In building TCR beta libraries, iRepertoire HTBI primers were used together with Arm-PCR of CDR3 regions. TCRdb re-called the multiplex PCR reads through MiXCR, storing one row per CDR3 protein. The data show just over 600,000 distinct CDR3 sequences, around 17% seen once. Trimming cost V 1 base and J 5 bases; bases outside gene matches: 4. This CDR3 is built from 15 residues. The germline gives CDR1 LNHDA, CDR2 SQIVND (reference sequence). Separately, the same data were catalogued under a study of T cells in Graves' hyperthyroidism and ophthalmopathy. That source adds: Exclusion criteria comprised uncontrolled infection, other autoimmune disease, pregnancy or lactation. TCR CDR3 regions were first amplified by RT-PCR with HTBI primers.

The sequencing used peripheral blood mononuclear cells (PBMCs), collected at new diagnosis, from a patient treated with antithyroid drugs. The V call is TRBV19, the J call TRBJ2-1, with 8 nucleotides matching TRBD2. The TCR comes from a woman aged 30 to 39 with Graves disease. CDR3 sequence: CASSIGSGENNEQFF. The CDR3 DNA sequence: TGTGCCAGTAGTATAGGTAGCGGGGAGAACAATGAGCAGTTCTTC.